The subject of this entry is one T cell receptor (beta chain). This clonotype was counted many times. Its cognate antigen has yet to be identified. Base quality data are lacking; no much larger clone is found one base away. Library creation used PCR. The sample was run on an Illumina HiSeq 2500. TCR libraries were prepared with molecular barcoding, using unique molecular identifiers to normalize TCRbeta repertoire quantification. TCRdb took the public reads, trimmed them with fastp at Q25, ran MiXCR for clone calling and kept in-frame beta chains. Entries that share a CDR3 protein sequence are merged under the most common genes and DNA. In this sample the table shows over 150,000 distinct CDR3 sequences, over 8.5% of which occur a single time. 13% of the sample rests with the top ten. Taken from the germline V gene, the CDR1 and CDR2 loops are LGHNA and YNFKEQ. The CDR3 runs 16 residues from the cysteine to the phenylalanine. The read is trimmed to its CDR3 DNA, 48 bases read in frame from base 1. Relative to germline, V is 0 bases shorter and J is 7 bases shorter, with 16 bases between their ends.

This record belongs to a study of T-cell reconstitution after alpha-beta-depleted transplantation in children (dated by TCRdb to 2015 to 2016). Regarding the research as a whole: Using TCR repertoire profiling, the study quantitatively followed how T-cell immune reconstitution unfolded in children after TCRalphabeta/CD19-depleted allogeneic hematopoietic cell transplantation.

Findings and caveats that apply to the study as a whole: In some patients, high TCRbeta diversity at day 60 was attributed to recipient T cells and intrathymic progenitors that had survived conditioning. Over the following months the frequencies of hyperexpanded clones went down, and after one year T-cell counts and TCRbeta diversity were mostly credited to newly produced T cells. The apparently early alphabetaT-cell count recovery about two months after transplant was reportedly dependent on only several hundred rapidly expanded clones derived from non-depleted graft cells.

What the treatment or condition label conveys for this sample: allogeneic hematopoietic cell transplantation with graft depleted of TCRalphabeta T cells and CD19 B cells. Transplant recipients were children who received TCRalphabeta/CD19-depleted allogeneic hematopoietic cell grafts. The chain joins TRBV4-2 to TRBJ2-4; a weak D assignment points to TRBD1 (5 bases agree). This TCR was recovered from a boy aged 2-9 years with acute myeloid leukemia, due to receive a stem cell transplant. The sequencing here drew on PBMCs, taken before TCRalphabeta/CD19-depleted stem cell transplant. The CDR3 corresponds to CASSQDQGDAANIQYF. The sequenced DNA: TGTGCCAGCAGCCAAGATCAAGGGGATGCGGCCAACATTCAGTACTTC.